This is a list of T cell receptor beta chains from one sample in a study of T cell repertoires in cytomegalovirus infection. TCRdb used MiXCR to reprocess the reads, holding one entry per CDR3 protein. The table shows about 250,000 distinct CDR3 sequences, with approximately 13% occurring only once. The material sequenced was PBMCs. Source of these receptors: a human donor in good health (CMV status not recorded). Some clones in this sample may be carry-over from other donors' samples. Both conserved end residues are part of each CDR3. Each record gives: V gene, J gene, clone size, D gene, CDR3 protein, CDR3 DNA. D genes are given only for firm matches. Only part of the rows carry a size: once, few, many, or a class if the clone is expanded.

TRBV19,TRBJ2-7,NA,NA,CASSPTGSGVFYEQYF,TGTGCCAGTAGCCCCACCGGATCAGGGGTGTTCTACGAGCAGTACTTC
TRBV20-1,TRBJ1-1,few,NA,CSARDPTARGAFF,TGCAGTGCTAGAGATCCGACAGCCCGAGGAGCTTTCTTT
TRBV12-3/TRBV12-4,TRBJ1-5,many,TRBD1,CASSDDRVGNQPQHF,TGTGCCAGCAGTGACGACAGGGTAGGCAATCAGCCCCAGCATTTT
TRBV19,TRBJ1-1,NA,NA,CASSITGAGTEAFF,TGTGCCAGTAGTATAACTGGGGCGGGCACTGAAGCTTTCTTT
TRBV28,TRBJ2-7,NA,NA,CASSLKNAASYEQYF,TGTGCCAGCAGTTTAAAAAACGCGGCCTCCTACGAGCAGTACTTC
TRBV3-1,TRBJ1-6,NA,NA,CASSQLTGYSDNSPLHF,TGTGCCAGCAGCCAGCTCACAGGGTACTCGGATAATTCACCCCTCCACTTT
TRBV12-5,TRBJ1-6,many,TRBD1,CASGRPGQGDSPLHF,TGTGCTAGTGGACGACCGGGACAGGGTGATTCACCCCTCCACTTT
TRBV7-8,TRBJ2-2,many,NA,CASSLARRGNTGELFF,TGTGCCAGCAGCTTAGCTCGTCGGGGGAACACCGGGGAGCTGTTTTTT
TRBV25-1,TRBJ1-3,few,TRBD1,CASRAGRDRAGNTIYF,TGTGCCAGCAGGGCCGGCCGGGACAGGGCTGGAAACACCATATATTTT
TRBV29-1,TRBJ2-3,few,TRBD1,CSGLARGSGTDTQYF,TGCAGCGGCCTCGCCAGGGGGTCGGGCACAGATACGCAGTATTTT
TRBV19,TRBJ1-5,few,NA,CASSIGPSGNQPQHF,TGTGCCAGTAGTATTGGCCCATCGGGCAATCAGCCCCAGCATTTT
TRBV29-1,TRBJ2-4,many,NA,CSVEITAKNIQYF,TGCAGCGTTGAAATTACGGCCAAAAACATTCAGTACTTC
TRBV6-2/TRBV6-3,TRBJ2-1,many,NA,CASTSTLYNEQFF,TGTGCCAGCACTTCTACACTTTACAATGAGCAGTTCTTC
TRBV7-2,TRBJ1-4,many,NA,CASSRGLGTNEKLFF,TGTGCCAGCAGCCGCGGACTGGGGACTAATGAAAAACTGTTTTTT
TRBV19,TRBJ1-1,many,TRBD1,CATRDRGRVGTEAFF,TGTGCCACTCGGGACAGGGGGCGGGTTGGCACTGAAGCTTTCTTT
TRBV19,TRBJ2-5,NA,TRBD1,CASSPGGRWETQYF,TGTGCCAGTAGCCCAGGGGGTAGATGGGAGACCCAGTACTTC
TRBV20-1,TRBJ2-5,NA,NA,CSARDPQQGLMETQYF,TGCAGTGCTAGAGATCCCCAACAGGGCCTGATGGAGACCCAGTACTTC
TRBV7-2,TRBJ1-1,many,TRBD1,CASSPSGTGNTEAFF,TGTGCCAGCAGCCCCTCCGGGACAGGGAACACTGAAGCTTTCTTT
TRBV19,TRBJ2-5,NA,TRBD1,CASRQGGEETQYF,TGTGCCAGTCGACAGGGGGGGGAAGAGACCCAGTACTTC
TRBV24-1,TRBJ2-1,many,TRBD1,CATSDRQTGEDGNEQFF,TGTGCCACCAGTGACCGCCAGACAGGGGAGGACGGCAATGAGCAGTTCTTC
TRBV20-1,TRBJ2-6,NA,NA,CSADGAPSSGANVLTF,TGCAGTGCCGACGGGGCGCCGAGCTCTGGGGCCAACGTCCTGACTTTC
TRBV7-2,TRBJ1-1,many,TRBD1,CASSLKTGGLEAFF,TGTGCCAGCAGCTTAAAGACAGGGGGCCTTGAAGCTTTCTTT
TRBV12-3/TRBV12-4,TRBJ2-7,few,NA,CASSAVGGRVSSYEQYF,TGTGCCAGCAGTGCGGTCGGGGGCAGGGTTAGTTCCTACGAGCAGTACTTC
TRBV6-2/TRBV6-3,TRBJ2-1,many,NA,CASLLSRESSYNEQFF,TGTGCCAGCCTTTTGAGCCGGGAAAGCTCCTACAATGAGCAGTTCTTC
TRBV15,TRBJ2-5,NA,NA,CATSAGPRETQYF,TGTGCCACCAGCGCTGGCCCCAGGGAGACCCAGTACTTC
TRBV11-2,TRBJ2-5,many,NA,CASSLPLGGQETQYF,TGTGCCAGCAGCTTGCCCCTTGGAGGGCAAGAGACCCAGTACTTC
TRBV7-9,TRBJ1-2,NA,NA,CASSLGADGYTF,TGTGCCAGCAGCCTTGGCGCTGATGGCTACACCTTC
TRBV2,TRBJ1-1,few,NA,CASSVKLNTEAFF,TGTGCCAGCAGTGTAAAATTGAACACTGAAGCTTTCTTT
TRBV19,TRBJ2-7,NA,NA,CASSPDVAAYEQYF,TGTGCCAGTAGCCCCGACGTAGCTGCCTACGAGCAGTACTTC
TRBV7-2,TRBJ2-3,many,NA,CASSLPEYNTDTQYF,TGTGCCAGCAGCTTACCGGAATATAACACAGATACGCAGTATTTT
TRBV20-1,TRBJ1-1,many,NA,CSARVQNLFRNTEAFF,TGCAGTGCTAGAGTCCAGAATCTTTTTCGAAACACTGAAGCTTTCTTT
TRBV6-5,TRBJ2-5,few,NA,CASSDLQETQYF,TGTGCCAGCAGCGACCTCCAAGAGACCCAGTACTTC
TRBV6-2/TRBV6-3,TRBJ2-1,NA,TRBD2,CASSYPYRSRDRTLAGVRYEQFF,TGTGCCAGCAGTTACCCTTATAGAAGCCGGGACAGGACCCTAGCGGGAGTAAGGTATGAGCAGTTCTTC
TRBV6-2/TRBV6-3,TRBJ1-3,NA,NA,CASSDIPATGGNTIYF,TGTGCCAGCAGTGACATTCCAGCTACCGGTGGAAACACCATATATTTT
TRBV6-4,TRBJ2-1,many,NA,CASSPSSSHNEQFF,TGTGCCAGCAGTCCTTCTAGCTCCCACAATGAGCAGTTCTTC
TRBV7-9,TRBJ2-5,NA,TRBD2,CASTPGGAGETQYF,TGTGCCAGCACGCCGGGGGGGGCTGGTGAGACCCAGTACTTC
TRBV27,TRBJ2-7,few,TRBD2,CASSFRTSGRSSYEQYF,TGTGCCAGCAGTTTCCGGACTAGCGGGAGGTCCTCCTACGAGCAGTACTTC
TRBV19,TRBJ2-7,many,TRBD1,CASSARRGGRYEQYF,TGTGCCAGTAGTGCGCGACGAGGGGGCCGGTACGAGCAGTACTTC
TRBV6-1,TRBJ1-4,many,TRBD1,CASSALGTGGKKLFF,TGTGCCAGCAGTGCTCTCGGGACAGGGGGTAAAAAACTGTTTTTT
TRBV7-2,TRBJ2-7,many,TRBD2,CASSLVTSGYEQYF,TGTGCCAGCAGCTTAGTGACTAGCGGCTACGAGCAGTACTTC
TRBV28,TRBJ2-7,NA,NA,CASSLSGDLYEQYF,TGTGCCAGCAGTTTGTCAGGGGATCTGTACGAGCAGTACTTC
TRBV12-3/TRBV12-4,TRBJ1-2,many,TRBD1,CASSRVRGQSYGYTF,TGTGCCAGCAGTCGGGTGCGGGGACAGAGTTACGGCTACACCTTC
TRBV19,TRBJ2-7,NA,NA,CASSMLQGRNEQYF,TGTGCCAGTAGTATGCTACAGGGTAGGAACGAGCAGTACTTC
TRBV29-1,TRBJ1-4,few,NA,CSAGQFRLYYNEKLFF,TGCAGCGCCGGACAGTTTCGGTTGTACTATAATGAAAAACTGTTTTTT
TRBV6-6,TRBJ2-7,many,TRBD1,CASSYRPGQRNYEQYF,TGTGCCAGCAGTTATCGACCGGGACAGCGAAACTACGAGCAGTACTTC
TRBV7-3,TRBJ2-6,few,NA,CASSLFSQAGTQSGANVLTF,TGTGCCAGCAGCTTGTTCTCCCAAGCAGGGACTCAGTCTGGGGCCAACGTCCTGACTTTC
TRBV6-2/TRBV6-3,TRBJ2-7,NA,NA,CASSSAVGPTYEQYF,TGTGCCAGCAGTTCCGCCGTGGGACCCACCTACGAGCAGTACTTC
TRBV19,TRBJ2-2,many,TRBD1,CASSRTGGNTGELFF,TGTGCCAGTAGTCGGACAGGGGGCAACACCGGGGAGCTGTTTTTT
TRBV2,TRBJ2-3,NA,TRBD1,CASSTGQGETDTQYF,TGTGCCAGCAGTACGGGACAGGGAGAGACAGATACGCAGTATTTT
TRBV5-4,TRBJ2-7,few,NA,CASSPGGGQGLRYEQYF,TGTGCCAGCAGCCCTGGGGGGGGCCAGGGACTCCGCTACGAGCAGTACTTC
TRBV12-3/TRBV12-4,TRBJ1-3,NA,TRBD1,CASSYGTDPGNTIYF,TGTGCCAGCAGTTACGGGACAGATCCTGGAAACACCATATATTTT
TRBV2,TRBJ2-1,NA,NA,CASSGRAPALNEQFF,TGTGCCAGCAGTGGCCGGGCTCCGGCCCTCAATGAGCAGTTCTTC
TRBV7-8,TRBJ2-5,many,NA,CASSFIGRRSEADETQYF,TGTGCCAGCAGCTTCATAGGGAGGAGGAGCGAGGCAGACGAGACCCAGTACTTC
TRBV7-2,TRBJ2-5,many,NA,CASSLRGGVRETQYF,TGTGCCAGCAGCTTAAGGGGCGGGGTGAGAGAGACCCAGTACTTC
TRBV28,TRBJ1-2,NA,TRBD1,CASSFRDRGEYGYTF,TGTGCCAGCAGTTTCCGGGACAGGGGGGAATATGGCTACACCTTC
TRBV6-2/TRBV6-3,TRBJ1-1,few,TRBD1,CASSRTGGAWAFF,TGTGCCAGCAGCCGGACAGGGGGCGCTTGGGCTTTCTTT
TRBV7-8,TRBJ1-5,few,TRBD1,CASSPYISGQGASNQPQHF,TGTGCCAGCAGCCCATACATCTCCGGGCAGGGGGCGTCCAATCAGCCCCAGCATTTT
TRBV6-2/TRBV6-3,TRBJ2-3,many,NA,CASLATLFTDTQYF,TGTGCCAGCCTCGCTACCCTCTTCACAGATACGCAGTATTTT